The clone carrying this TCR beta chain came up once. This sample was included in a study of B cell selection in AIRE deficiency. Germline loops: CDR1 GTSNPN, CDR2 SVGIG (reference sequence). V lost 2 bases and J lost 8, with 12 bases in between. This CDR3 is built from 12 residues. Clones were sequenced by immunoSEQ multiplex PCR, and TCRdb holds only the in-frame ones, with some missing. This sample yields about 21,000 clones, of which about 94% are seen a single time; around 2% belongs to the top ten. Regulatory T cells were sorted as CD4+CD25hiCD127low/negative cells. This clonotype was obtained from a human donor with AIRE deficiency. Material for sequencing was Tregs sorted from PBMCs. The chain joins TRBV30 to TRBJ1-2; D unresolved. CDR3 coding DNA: TGTGCCTGGAGTATAGGCGGGGTCGGCTACACCTTC. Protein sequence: CAWSIGGVGYTF.